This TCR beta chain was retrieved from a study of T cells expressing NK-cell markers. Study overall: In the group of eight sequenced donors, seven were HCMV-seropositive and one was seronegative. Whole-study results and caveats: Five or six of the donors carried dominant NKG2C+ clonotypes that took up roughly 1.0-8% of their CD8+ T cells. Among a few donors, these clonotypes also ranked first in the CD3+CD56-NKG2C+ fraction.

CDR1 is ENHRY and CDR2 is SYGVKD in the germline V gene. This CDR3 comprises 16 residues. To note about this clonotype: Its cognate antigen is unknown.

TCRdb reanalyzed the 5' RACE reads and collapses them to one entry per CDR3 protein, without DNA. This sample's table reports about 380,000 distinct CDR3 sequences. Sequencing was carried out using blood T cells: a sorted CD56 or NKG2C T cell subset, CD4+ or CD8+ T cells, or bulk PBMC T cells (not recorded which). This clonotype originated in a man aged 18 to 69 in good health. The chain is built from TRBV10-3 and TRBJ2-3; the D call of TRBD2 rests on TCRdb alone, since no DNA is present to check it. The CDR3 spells CAISERGGTNTDTQYF.